This TCR beta chain was sequenced in a study of blood T cell repertoires in COVID-19. Study details: There were acute and convalescent COVID-19 samples, and they came from the United States, Italy and Spain. From T cells, B-cell-depleted T cells, or PBMCs came the material, which was cDNA or gDNA.

As originally analysed: Amplification with reference gene primers provided the estimates of nucleated cell counts. Some clones are missing from TCRdb's copy, which holds only in-frame ones; the method was immunoSEQ multiplex PCR. V and J calls plus clone size are reproduced from that table; the DNA served to infer D and trimming. The sample holds around 190,000 clones; just under 80% are singletons and the top ten take 5% to 8.5%. The CDR3 is made up of 13 amino acids. V was trimmed by 6 bases and J by 8 bases, leaving 14 bases between them. The germline V gene has CDR1 MGHDK and CDR2 SYGVNS. Sequenced material: peripheral blood. The chain has TRBV25-1 and TRBJ2-1; the D gene is possibly TRBD2 (5 bases). The receptor comes from a man aged 70-80 years with active or convalescent COVID-19. The chain's CDR3 is CASRDSLVDEQFF. The DNA for the CDR3 is TGTGCCAGCAGGGACTCCCTGGTCGATGAGCAGTTCTTC. The variable domain in full, completed from reference TRBV25-1 and TRBJ2-1, reads EADIYQTPRYLVIGTGKKITLECSQTMGHDKMYWYQQDPGMELHLIHYSYGVNSTEKGDLSSESTVSRIRTEHFPLTLESARPSHTSQYLCASRDSLVDEQFFGPGTRLTVL.